These 12 T cell receptor beta chains were all obtained from the same sample, sequenced in a study of patients and donors after allogeneic stem cell transplantation (TCRdb year 2020). Receptor libraries were prepared by RT-PCR. Reads for this sample came from a NextSeq 550. Using fastp trimming at Q25 and MiXCR clonotype assembly, TCRdb reanalyzed the public sequencing data and kept in-frame beta chains. Here each entry gathers all rows of one CDR3 protein and keeps the most common genes and DNA. Counted in this sample were more than 150,000 distinct CDR3 sequences; approximately 22% of them appeared once. Of the sample, roughly 25% is held by the ten largest clones. The sequencing sample was made of blood, either unsorted or a sorted T cell fraction (not recorded which). The receptors shown here come from a human donor who was either an allogeneic HSCT recipient or a stem cell or donor lymphocyte infusion donor (not recorded which). It is not recorded whose cells these are; they may come from a transplant donor.

V and J are TRBV24-1 and TRBJ2-1; TRBD1 matches at 7 bases. J lost 5 bases, V lost 2 bases, and 5 bases had no gene match. The CDR3 sequence is 15 residues long. The V gene's germline CDR1 is KGHDR and CDR2 SFDVKD. The CDR3, as DNA: TGTGCCACCAGTGATTCCCGACAGGGAGACAATGAGCAGTTCTTC. The encoded protein is CATSDSRQGDNEQFF.

Ten or more counts support this clonotype. The chain joins TRBV29-1 to TRBJ1-1, with D perhaps TRBD1 (5 bases). From germline, CDR1 is SQVTM and CDR2 ANQGSEA. The CDR3 has 14 residues. The V end was cut by 3 bases, the J end by 3 bases, with 14 bases between. In nucleotides, the CDR3 is TGCAGCGTTGATGGTGGGGCAGTCGACACTGAAGCTTTCTTT. Encoded protein: CSVDGGAVDTEAFF.

This clonotype came up a few times. The rearrangement links TRBV20-1 to TRBJ1-1; no definite D call. The CDR3 length is 12 residues. V was trimmed by 3 bases and J by 8 bases, leaving 13 bases between them. Germline V gene sequence: CDR1 DFQATT, CDR2 SNEGSKA (reference sequence). CDR3 protein: CSASFLTEEAFF. Here the CDR3 DNA reads TGCAGTGCTAGCTTCTTAACAGAGGAAGCTTTCTTT.

This clonotype was detected only a few times. V is TRBV2 and J is TRBJ2-3; 9 bases align to TRBD2. V lost 1 base, J lost 2 bases, and 10 bases stayed unmatched. Germline V gene sequence: CDR1 SNHLY, CDR2 FYNNEI. The length of the CDR3 is 18 residues. The CDR3 DNA is TGTGCCAGCAGTGAAGAGGCGATAGCGGGGGCCAACACAGATACGCAGTATTTT. Its translation is CASSEEAIAGANTDTQYF. The whole variable domain, filled in from reference TRBV2 and TRBJ2-3, reads EPEVTQTPSHQVTQMGQEVILRCVPISNHLYFYWYRQILGQKVEFLVSFYNNEISEKSEIFDDQFSVERPDGSNFTLKIRSTKLEDSAMYFCASSEEAIAGANTDTQYFGPGTRLTVL.

The V call is TRBV29-1, the J call TRBJ2-1; no clear D. V dropped 3 bases and J dropped 7 bases, with 4 bases sitting between them. Germline CDR1 is SQVTM and CDR2 is ANQGSEA. The CDR3 contains 10 residues. For the CDR3, the DNA is TGCAGCGTTGAGGTGAATGAGCAGTTCTTC. Residues: CSVEVNEQFF.

The chain recombines TRBV10-3 with TRBJ1-1; the D gene is possibly TRBD1 (6 bases). This CDR3 comprises 14 residues. Trimming cost V 11 bases and J 4 bases, with 20 bases left between them. CDR1 is ENHRY and CDR2 is SYGVKD in the germline V gene. CDR3 DNA sequence: TGTGCCTCAATTCGGGGTAGGGGGAGCACTGAAGCTTTCTTT. Protein product: CASIRGRGSTEAFF.

The rearrangement joins TRBV6-5 to TRBJ2-1; the match to TRBD2 covers 13 bases. Germline V gene data show CDR1 as MNHEY and CDR2 as SVGAGI. This CDR3 has 14 residues. Germline trimming cut 0 bases from V and 10 bases from J; bases unmatched to any gene: 0. Here the CDR3 reads CASSYSGLAGEQFF. Written as DNA, the CDR3 is TGTGCCAGCAGTTACTCGGGACTAGCGGGGGAGCAGTTCTTC.

This rearrangement joins TRBV5-1 to TRBJ2-7; 7 bases are a match to TRBD1. Losses at the gene ends were 2 bases for V and 5 bases for J; bases not matched to a gene: 1. This CDR3 has 12 residues. Germline V CDR1 and CDR2: SGHRS, YFSETQ. CDR3 protein: CASSFDRDEQYF. In DNA, the CDR3 is TGCGCCAGCAGCTTCGACAGGGACGAGCAGTACTTC.

This clonotype was picked up a small number of times. The gene calls are TRBV12-3 or TRBV12-4 and TRBJ1-2, with 10 bases aligning to TRBD1. Unmatched junction bases numbered 8, after V lost 5 bases and J lost 8 bases. The CDR3 length is 14 residues. Written as DNA, the CDR3 is TGTGCCAGCAGTGCCAGACAGGGGGCTAACGGCTACACCTTC. It is translated as CASSARQGANGYTF.

The rearrangement joins TRBV12-3 or TRBV12-4 to TRBJ2-1, with 13 bases that match TRBD2. CDR3 length equals 19 residues. Germline trimming cut 5 bases from V and 0 bases from J; bases unmatched to any gene: 10. The CDR3 coding sequence is TGTGCCAGCAGTCATTCAGGACTAGCGGGAGAAAGCTCCTACAATGAGCAGTTCTTC. Translated, it gives CASSHSGLAGESSYNEQFF.

This clonotype was detected many times. This CDR3 is CATSRRYIRDNSPLHF. The CDR3 nucleotides are TGTGCCACCAGCAGGCGATACATCCGCGATAATTCACCCCTCCACTTT. V usage is TRBV15 and J usage is TRBJ1-6; D remains unclear. The CDR3 length is 16 residues. The ends were cut back, 3 bases at V and 5 bases at J, with 14 bases in the middle. Germline V gene lookup returns CDR1 LNHNV and CDR2 YYDKDF (reference sequence).

This clonotype came up many times. This chain uses TRBV12-3 or TRBV12-4 with TRBJ1-5; D may be TRBD1 (5 bases). The CDR3 spans 14 residues. V was cut by 7 bases and J by 5 bases, with 15 bases left in between. Written as DNA, the CDR3 is TGTGCCAGCAACGGTGGGGGGGAAGATCAGCCCCAGCATTTT. Its translation: CASNGGGEDQPQHF.